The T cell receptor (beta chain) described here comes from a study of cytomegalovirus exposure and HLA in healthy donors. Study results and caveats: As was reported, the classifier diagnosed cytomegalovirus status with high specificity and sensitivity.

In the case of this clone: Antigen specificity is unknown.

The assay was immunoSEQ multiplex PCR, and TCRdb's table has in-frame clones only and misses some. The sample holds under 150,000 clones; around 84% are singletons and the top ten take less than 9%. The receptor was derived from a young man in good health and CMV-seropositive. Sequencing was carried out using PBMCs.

The CDR3 DNA is TGCGCCAGCAGAGACGGGACTAGCGAAAGCACAGATACGCAGTATTTT. This translates into CASRDGTSESTDTQYF. This sequence joins TRBV5-1 and TRBJ2-3; 10 nucleotides match TRBD2. The CDR3 contains 16 residues. The V gene's germline CDR1 is SGHRS and CDR2 YFSETQ. With 5 bases clipped from V and 0 bases from J, the junction kept 6 bases outside the gene matches.